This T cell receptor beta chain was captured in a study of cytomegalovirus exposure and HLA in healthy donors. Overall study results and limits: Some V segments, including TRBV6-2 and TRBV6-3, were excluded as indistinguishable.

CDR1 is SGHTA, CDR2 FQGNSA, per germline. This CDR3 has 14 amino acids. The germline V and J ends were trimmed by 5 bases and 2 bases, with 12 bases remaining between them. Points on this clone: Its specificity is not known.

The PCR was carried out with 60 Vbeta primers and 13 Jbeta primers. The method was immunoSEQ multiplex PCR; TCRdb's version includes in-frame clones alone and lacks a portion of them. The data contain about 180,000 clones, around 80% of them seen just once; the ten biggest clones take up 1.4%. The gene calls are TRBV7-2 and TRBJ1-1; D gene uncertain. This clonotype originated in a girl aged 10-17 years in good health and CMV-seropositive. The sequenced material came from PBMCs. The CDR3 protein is CASSVDRSNTEAFF. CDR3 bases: TGTGCCAGCAGCGTAGACCGGTCAAACACTGAAGCTTTCTTT.